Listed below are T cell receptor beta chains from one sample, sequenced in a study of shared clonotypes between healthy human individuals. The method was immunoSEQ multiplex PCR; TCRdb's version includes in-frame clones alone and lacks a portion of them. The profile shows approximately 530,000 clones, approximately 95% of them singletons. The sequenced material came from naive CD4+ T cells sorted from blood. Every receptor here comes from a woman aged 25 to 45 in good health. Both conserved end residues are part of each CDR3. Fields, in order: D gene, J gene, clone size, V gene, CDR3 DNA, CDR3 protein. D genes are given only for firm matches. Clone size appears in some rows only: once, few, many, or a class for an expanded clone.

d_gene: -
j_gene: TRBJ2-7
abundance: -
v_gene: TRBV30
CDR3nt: TGTGCCTGGAGTTTAGCCGGGACCTACGAGCAGTACTTC
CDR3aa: CAWSLAGTYEQYF

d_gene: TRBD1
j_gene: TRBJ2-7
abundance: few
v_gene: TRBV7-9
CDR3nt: TGTGCCAGCAGCCCAGGACAGGGGTTCTACGAGCAGTACTTC
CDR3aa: CASSPGQGFYEQYF

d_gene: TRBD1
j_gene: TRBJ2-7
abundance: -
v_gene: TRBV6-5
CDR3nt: TGTGCCAGCAGTCAAAGGGACAGGAGCTCCTACGAGCAGTACTTC
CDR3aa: CASSQRDRSSYEQYF

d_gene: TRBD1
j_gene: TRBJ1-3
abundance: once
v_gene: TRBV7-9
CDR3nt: TGTGCCAGCAGCGACGAGGGGGCGCTTGGAAACACCATATATTTT
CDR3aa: CASSDEGALGNTIYF

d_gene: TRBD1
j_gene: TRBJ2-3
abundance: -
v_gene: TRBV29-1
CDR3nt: TGCAGCGTCCACGACAGGGGGATCGCAGATACGCAGTATTTT
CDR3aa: CSVHDRGIADTQYF

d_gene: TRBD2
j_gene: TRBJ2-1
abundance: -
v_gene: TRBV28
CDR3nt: TGTGCCAGCAGCCAAGCGGGACCCCTCAATGAGCAGTTCTTC
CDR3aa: CASSQAGPLNEQFF

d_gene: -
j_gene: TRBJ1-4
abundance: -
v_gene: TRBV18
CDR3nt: TGTGCCAGCTCTCCACTTGGACATCCAGCCGGAAGAACTAATGAAAAACTGTTTTTT
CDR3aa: CASSPLGHPAGRTNEKLFF

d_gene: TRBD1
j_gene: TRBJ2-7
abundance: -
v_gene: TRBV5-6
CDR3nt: TGTGCCAGCAGCATAGGACAGGGGGACAACGAGCAGTACTTC
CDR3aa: CASSIGQGDNEQYF

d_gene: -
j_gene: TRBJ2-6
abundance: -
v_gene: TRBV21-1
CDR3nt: TGTGCCAGCAGCAAACGGCCAACATCCAACTCTGGGGCCAACGTCCTGACTTTC
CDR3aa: CASSKRPTSNSGANVLTF

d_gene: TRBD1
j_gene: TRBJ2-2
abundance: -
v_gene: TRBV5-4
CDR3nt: TGTGCCAGCAGCTATAACAGGGGGTCTAACACCGGGGAGCTGTTTTTT
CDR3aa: CASSYNRGSNTGELFF

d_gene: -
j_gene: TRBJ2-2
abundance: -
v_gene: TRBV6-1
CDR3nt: TGTGCCAGCAGTGAAGGAGTCTCCACCGGGGAGCTGTTTTTT
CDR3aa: CASSEGVSTGELFF

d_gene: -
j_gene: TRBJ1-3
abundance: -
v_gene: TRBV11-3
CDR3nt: TGTGCCAGCAGCTTAGATGGCGGAAACACCATATATTTT
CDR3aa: CASSLDGGNTIYF

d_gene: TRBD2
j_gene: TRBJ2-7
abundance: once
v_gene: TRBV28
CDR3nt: TGTGCCAGCAGTTCCACTAGCGGGAGGATCTACGAGCAGTACTTC
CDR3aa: CASSSTSGRIYEQYF

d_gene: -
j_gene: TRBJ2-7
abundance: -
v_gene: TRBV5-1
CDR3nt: TGCGCCAGCAGAAATCGGCTAACAGGCAGCTACGAGCAGTACTTC
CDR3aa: CASRNRLTGSYEQYF

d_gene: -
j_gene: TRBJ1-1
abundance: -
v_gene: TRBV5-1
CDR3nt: TGCGCCAGCAGCATCACGGGGGAGAAGTCCACTGAAGCTTTCTTT
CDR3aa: CASSITGEKSTEAFF

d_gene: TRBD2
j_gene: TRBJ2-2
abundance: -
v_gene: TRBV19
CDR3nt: TGTGCCACTGGACTAGCGGGAGTTACCGGGGAGCTGTTTTTT
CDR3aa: CATGLAGVTGELFF

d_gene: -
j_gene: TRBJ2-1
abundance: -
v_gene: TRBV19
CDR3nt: TGTGCCAGTAGTACCGATAGGGGGGGTGAGCAGTTCTTC
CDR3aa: CASSTDRGGEQFF

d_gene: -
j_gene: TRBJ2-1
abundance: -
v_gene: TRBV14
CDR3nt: TGTGCCAGCAGCCAAAGGACTGGGCCCTACAATGAGCAGTTCTTC
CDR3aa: CASSQRTGPYNEQFF

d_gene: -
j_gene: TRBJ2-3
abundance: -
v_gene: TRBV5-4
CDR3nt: TGTGCCAGCAGCGGGCCCCTTAGGTCGGATACGCAGTATTTT
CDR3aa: CASSGPLRSDTQYF

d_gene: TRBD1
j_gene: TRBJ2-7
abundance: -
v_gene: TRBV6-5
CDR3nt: TGTGCCAGCAGTTACTCGGGACAGGGGCCCTACGAGCAGTACTTC
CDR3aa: CASSYSGQGPYEQYF

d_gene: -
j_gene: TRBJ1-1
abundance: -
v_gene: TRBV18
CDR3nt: TGTGCCAGCTCACAGGTCGGGGGGAAGGTCGGTGAAGCTTTCTTT
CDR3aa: CASSQVGGKVGEAFF

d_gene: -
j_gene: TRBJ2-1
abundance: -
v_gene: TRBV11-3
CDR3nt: TGTGCCAGCAGCTTAGAATCGGGTAATGAGCAGTTCTTC
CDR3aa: CASSLESGNEQFF

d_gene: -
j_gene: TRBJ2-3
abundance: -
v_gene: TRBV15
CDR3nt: TGTGCCACCAGCAGAGAACCGGGCCAGGGAGGCGATACGCAGTATTTT
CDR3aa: CATSREPGQGGDTQYF